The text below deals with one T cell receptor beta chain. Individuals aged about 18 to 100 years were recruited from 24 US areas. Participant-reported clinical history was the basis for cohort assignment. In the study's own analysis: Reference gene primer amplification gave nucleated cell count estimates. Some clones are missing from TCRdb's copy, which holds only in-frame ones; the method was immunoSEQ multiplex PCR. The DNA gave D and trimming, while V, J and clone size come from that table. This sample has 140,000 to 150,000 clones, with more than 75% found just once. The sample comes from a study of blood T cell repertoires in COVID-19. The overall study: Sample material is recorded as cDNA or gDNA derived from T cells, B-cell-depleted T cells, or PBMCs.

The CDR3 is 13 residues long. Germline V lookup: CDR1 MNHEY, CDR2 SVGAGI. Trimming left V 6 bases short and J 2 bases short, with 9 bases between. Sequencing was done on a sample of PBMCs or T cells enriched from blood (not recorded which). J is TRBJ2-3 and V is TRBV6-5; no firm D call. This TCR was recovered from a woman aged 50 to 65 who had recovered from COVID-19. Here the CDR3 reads CASSQKHTDTQYF. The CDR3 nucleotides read TGTGCCAGCAGCCAGAAACACACAGATACGCAGTATTTT.